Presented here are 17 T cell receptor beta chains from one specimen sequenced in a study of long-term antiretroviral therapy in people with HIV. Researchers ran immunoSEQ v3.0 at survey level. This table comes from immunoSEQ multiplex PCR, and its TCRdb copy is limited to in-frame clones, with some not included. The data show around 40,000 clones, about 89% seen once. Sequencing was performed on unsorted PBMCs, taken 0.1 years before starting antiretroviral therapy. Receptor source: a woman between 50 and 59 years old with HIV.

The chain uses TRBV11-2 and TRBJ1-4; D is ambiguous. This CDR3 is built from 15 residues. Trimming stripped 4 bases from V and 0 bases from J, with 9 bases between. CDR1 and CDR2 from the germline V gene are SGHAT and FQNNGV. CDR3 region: CASSSRPTTNEKLFF. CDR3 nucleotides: TGTGCCAGCAGCTCCAGACCGACAACTAATGAAAAACTGTTTTTT. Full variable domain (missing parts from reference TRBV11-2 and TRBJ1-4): EAGVAQSPRYKIIEKRQSVAFWCNPISGHATLYWYQQILGQGPKLLIQFQNNGVVDDSQLPKDRFSAERLKGVDSTLKIQPAKLEDSAVYLCASSSRPTTNEKLFFGSGTQLSVL.

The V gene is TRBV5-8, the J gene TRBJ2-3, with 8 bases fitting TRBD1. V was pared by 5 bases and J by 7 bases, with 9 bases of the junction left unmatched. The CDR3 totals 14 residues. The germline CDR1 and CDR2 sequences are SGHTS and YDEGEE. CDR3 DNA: TGTGCCAGCAGTTCGCCCGACAGGGGAAATACGCAGTATTTT. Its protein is CASSSPDRGNTQYF.

The CDR3 region is CASSWGQGATNEKLFF. Here the CDR3 DNA reads TGTGCCAGCAGCTGGGGACAGGGGGCGACTAATGAAAAACTGTTTTTT. This rearrangement joins TRBV11-2 to TRBJ1-4; 12 bases are shared with TRBD1. The germline V gene has CDR1 SGHAT and CDR2 FQNNGV. Trimming removed 4 bases from V and 2 bases from J; junction bases left unmatched: 2. The CDR3 is 16 residues long.

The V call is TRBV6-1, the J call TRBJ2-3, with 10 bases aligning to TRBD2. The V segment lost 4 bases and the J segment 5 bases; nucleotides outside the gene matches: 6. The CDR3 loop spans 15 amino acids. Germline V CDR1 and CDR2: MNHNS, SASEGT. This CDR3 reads CASSGSGGARDTQYF. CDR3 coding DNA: TGTGCCAGCAGTGGCAGCGGGGGGGCGAGAGATACGCAGTATTTT.

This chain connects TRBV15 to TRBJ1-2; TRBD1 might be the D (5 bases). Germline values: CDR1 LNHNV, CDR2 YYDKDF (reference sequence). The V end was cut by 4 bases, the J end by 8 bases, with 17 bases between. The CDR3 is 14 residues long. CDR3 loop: CATSTTQGVAGYTF. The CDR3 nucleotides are TGTGCCACCAGCACCACGCAAGGGGTTGCAGGCTACACCTTC.

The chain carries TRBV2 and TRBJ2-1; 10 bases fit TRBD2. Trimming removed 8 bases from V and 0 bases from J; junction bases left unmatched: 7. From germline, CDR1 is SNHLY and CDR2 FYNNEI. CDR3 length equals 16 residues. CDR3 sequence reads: CASVYQRGGSYNEQFF. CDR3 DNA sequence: TGTGCCAGCGTTTACCAGCGGGGGGGCTCCTACAATGAGCAGTTCTTC.

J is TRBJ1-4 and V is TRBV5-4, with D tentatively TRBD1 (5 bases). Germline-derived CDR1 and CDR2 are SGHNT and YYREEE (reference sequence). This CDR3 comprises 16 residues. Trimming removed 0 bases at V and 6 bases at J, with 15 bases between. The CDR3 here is CASSLDPRAADEKLFF. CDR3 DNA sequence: TGTGCCAGCAGCTTGGATCCCAGGGCGGCTGATGAAAAACTGTTTTTT. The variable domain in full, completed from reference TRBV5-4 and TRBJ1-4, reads ETGVTQSPTHLIKTRGQQVTLRCSSQSGHNTVSWYQQALGQGPQFIFQYYREEENGRGNFPPRFSGLQFPNYSSELNVNALELDDSALYLCASSLDPRAADEKLFFGSGTQLSVL.

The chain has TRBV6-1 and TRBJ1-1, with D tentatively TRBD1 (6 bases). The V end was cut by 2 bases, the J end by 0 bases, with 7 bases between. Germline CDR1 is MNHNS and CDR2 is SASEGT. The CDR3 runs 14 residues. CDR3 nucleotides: TGTGCCAGCAGTGAACAGGGGATGAACACTGAAGCTTTCTTT. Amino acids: CASSEQGMNTEAFF.

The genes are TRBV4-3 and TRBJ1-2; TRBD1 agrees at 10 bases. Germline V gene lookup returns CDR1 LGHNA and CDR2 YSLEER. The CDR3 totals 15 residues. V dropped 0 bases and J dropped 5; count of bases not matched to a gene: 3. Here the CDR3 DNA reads TGCGCCAGCAGCCAAGATCGGGACAGGGGATATGGCTACACCTTC. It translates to CASSQDRDRGYGYTF.

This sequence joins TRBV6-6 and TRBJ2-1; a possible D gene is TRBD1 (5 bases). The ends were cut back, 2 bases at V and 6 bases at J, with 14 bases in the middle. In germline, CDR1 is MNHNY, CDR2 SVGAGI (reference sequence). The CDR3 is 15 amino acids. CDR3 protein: CASSYRTGWSNEQFF. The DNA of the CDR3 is TGTGCCAGCAGTTACCGAACAGGATGGAGCAATGAGCAGTTCTTC.

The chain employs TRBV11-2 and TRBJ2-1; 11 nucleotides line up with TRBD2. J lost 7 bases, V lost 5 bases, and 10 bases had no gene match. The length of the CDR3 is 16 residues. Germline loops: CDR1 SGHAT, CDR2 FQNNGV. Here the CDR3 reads CASSLSGGAGWNEQFF. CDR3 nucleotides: TGTGCCAGCAGCCTTAGCGGGGGGGCCGGGTGGAATGAGCAGTTCTTC. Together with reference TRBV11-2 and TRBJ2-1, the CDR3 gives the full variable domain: EAGVAQSPRYKIIEKRQSVAFWCNPISGHATLYWYQQILGQGPKLLIQFQNNGVVDDSQLPKDRFSAERLKGVDSTLKIQPAKLEDSAVYLCASSLSGGAGWNEQFFGPGTRLTVL.

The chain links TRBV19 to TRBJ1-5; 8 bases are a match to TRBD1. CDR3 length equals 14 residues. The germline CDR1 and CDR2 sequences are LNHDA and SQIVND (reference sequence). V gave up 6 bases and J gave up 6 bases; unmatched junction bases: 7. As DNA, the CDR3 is TGTGCCAGTAGCTCGACAGGGGCTAGTCAGCCCCAGCATTTT. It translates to CASSSTGASQPQHF. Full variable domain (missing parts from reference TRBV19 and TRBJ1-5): DGGITQSPKYLFRKEGQNVTLSCEQNLNHDAMYWYRQDPGQGLRLIYYSQIVNDFQKGDIAEGYSVSREKKESFPLTVTSAQKNPTAFYLCASSSTGASQPQHFGDGTRLSIL.

The CDR3 here is CAWSQGSQGTEAFF. The CDR3 bases are TGTGCCTGGAGCCAGGGCTCCCAGGGAACTGAAGCTTTCTTT. This sequence joins TRBV30 and TRBJ1-1; D perhaps matches TRBD1 (5 bases). V was cut by 3 bases and J by 5 bases, with 16 bases left in between. CDR3 length: 14 residues. Per germline, CDR1 GTSNPN and CDR2 SVGIG (reference sequence).

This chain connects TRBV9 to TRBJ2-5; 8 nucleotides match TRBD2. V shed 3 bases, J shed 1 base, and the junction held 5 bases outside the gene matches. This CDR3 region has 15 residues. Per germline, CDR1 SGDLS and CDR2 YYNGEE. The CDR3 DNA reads TGTGCCAGCAGCGCAAAGCGGGGGCCCCAAGAGACCCAGTACTTC. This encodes CASSAKRGPQETQYF.

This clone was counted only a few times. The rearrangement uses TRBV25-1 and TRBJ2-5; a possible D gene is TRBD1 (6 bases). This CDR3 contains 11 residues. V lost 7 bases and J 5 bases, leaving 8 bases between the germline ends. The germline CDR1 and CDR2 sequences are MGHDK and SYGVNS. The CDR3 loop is CASNQGETQYF. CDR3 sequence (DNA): TGTGCCAGCAACCAGGGGGAGACCCAGTACTTC. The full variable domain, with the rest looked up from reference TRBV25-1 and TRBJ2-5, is EADIYQTPRYLVIGTGKKITLECSQTMGHDKMYWYQQDPGMELHLIHYSYGVNSTEKGDLSSESTVSRIRTEHFPLTLESARPSHTSQYLCASNQGETQYFGPGTRLLVL.

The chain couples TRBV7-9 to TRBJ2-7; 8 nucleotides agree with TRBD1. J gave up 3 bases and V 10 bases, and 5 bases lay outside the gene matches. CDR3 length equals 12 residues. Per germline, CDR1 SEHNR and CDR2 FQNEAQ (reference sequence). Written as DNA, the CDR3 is TGTGCCACCTCCGGGACAGGCTACGAGCAGTACTTC. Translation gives CATSGTGYEQYF.

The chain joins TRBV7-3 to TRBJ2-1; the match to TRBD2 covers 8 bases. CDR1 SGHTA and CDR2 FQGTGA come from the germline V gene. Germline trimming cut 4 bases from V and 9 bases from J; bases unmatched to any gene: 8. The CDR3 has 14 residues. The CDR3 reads CASSSYGGAAEQFF. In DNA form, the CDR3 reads TGTGCCAGCAGCTCCTACGGGGGGGCCGCTGAGCAGTTCTTC.